Given below is one T cell receptor (beta chain) in context. Its antigen is currently unknown. The data stem from a study of T cell responses to AZD1222 COVID-19 vaccine. The study, taken as a whole, reports: Just 5 to 7 AZD1222 recipients tested seropositive at baseline. Across the whole spike, CD4 TCRs peaked at regions 160-218 and 743-854.

Germline V lookup: CDR1 SNHLY, CDR2 FYNNEI. The CDR3 is made up of 13 amino acids. With 8 bases clipped from V and 7 bases from J, the junction kept 6 bases outside the gene matches. The data were produced by immunoSEQ multiplex PCR, yet TCRdb's version contains in-frame clones alone and is incomplete. The repertoire has 95,000 to 100,000 clones, roughly 90% of them found once; the top ten carry roughly 15%. The chain joins TRBV2 to TRBJ1-3; 9 bases match TRBD1. The sequencing here drew on peripheral blood, taken 28 days after the second AZD1222 dose. The TCR comes from an adult who received the AZD1222 COVID-19 vaccine. CDR3 bases: TGTGCCAGCGGGGACAGGGTAGTCAACACCATATATTTT. This translates into CASGDRVVNTIYF.